The 5 T cell receptor beta chains given below trace back to one sample, sequenced in a study of blood T cell repertoires in COVID-19. Libraries were prepared by immunoSEQ multiplex PCR; TCRdb keeps only in-frame clonotypes and omits some of them. The sample has some 100,000 clones, around 92% seen once; the top ten hold approximately 6%. Sequences were obtained from peripheral blood. The receptor set was obtained from a woman in her sixties or seventies with active COVID-19.

The chain employs TRBV29-1 and TRBJ1-1; D unresolved. V lost 1 base and J lost 2, with 11 bases in between. Germline V gives CDR1 SQVTM, CDR2 ANQGSEA. The CDR3 loop spans 14 amino acids. The CDR3 here is CSVEAQLTNTEAFF. The DNA for the CDR3 is TGCAGCGTTGAAGCCCAGCTGACAAACACTGAAGCTTTCTTT.

The V call is TRBV2, the J call TRBJ1-4, with a tentative D call TRBD1 (5 bases). The CDR3 is 16 amino acids. The germline V and J ends were trimmed by 4 bases and 0 bases, with 12 bases remaining between them. The germline V gene encodes CDR1 SNHLY and CDR2 FYNNEI. The CDR3 coding sequence is TGTGCCAGCAGTGCTCAGGGTTGGGCAACTAATGAAAAACTGTTTTTT. As protein: CASSAQGWATNEKLFF.

CDR3 loop: CAWTPGLAGVKYF. CDR3 DNA: TGTGCCTGGACCCCGGGACTAGCGGGAGTTAAGTACTTC. The chain joins TRBV30 to TRBJ2-7; 14 bases align to TRBD2. The CDR3 covers 13 residues. V was pared by 4 bases and J by 11 bases, with 7 bases of the junction left unmatched. Germline V CDR1 and CDR2: GTSNPN, SVGIG (reference sequence).

The rearrangement links TRBV5-4 to TRBJ2-7; TRBD2 matches at 9 bases. The V and J ends lost 3 bases and 4 bases, in that order; junction bases with no gene match: 11. There are 16 residues in the CDR3. Per germline, CDR1 SGHNT and CDR2 YYREEE (reference sequence). The CDR3 region has the DNA TGTGCCAGCAGCTGGTCTGAAGCGGGAGGAATGTACGAGCAGTACTTC. This encodes CASSWSEAGGMYEQYF. The complete variable domain, with remaining parts taken from reference TRBV5-4 and TRBJ2-7, reads ETGVTQSPTHLIKTRGQQVTLRCSSQSGHNTVSWYQQALGQGPQFIFQYYREEENGRGNFPPRFSGLQFPNYSSELNVNALELDDSALYLCASSWSEAGGMYEQYFGPGTRLTVT.

As concerns this clone: This sample also contains other DNA sequences that code for the same CDR3. V and J are TRBV6-5 and TRBJ1-5; D uncertain. This CDR3 has 14 residues. The V gene lost 2 bases and the J gene lost 1 base, with 6 bases spanning the gap. Germline values: CDR1 MNHEY, CDR2 SVGAGI. In DNA, the CDR3 is TGTGCCAGCAGTTACGGCGGGAGCAATCAGCCCCAGCATTTT. Encoded protein: CASSYGGSNQPQHF.